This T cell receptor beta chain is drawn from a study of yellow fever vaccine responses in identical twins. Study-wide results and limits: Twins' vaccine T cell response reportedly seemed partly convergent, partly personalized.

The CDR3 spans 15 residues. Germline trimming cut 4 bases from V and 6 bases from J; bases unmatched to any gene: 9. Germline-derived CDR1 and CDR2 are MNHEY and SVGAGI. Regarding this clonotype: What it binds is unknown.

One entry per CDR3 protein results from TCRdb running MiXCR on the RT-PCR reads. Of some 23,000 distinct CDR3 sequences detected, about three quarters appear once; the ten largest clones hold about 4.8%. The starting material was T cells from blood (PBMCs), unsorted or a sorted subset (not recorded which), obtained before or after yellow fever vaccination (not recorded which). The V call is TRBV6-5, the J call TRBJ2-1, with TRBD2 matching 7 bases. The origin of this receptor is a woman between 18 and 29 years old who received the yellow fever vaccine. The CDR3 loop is CASSLAGDSGNEQFF. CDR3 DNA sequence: TGTGCCAGCAGTTTGGCGGGGGATTCTGGCAATGAGCAGTTCTTC.